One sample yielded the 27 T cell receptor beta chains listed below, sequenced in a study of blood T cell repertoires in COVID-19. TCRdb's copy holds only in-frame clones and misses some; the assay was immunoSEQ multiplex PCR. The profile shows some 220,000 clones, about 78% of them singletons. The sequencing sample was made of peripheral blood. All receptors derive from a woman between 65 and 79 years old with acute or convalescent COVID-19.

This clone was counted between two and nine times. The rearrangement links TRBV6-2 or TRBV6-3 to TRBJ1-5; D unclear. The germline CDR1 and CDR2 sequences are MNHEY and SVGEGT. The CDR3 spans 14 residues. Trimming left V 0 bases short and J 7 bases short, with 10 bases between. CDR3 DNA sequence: TGTGCCAGCAGTTACTCGAGGGAAGGGCAGCCCCAGCATTTT. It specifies CASSYSREGQPQHF.

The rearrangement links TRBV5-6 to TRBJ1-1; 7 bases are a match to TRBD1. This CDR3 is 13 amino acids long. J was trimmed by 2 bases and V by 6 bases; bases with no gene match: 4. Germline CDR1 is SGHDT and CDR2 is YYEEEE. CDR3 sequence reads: CASIRTGNTEAFF. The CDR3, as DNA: TGTGCCAGCATCAGGACAGGAAACACTGAAGCTTTCTTT.

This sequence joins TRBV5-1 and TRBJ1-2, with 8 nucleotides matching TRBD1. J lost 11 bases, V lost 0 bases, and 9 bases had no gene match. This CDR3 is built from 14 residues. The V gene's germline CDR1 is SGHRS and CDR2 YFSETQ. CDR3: CASSLDLDRVKYTF. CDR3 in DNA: TGCGCCAGCAGCTTGGATCTGGACAGGGTAAAATACACCTTC.

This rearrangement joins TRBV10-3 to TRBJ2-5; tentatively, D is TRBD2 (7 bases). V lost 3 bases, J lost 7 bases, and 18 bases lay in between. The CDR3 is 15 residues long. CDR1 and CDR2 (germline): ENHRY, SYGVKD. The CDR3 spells CAISDGGGAVGTQYF. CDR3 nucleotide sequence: TGTGCCATCAGTGACGGAGGGGGGGCTGTGGGGACCCAGTACTTC.

The CDR3 sequence: CASSQRSADYEQYF. The CDR3 DNA is TGCGCCAGCAGCCAGCGTAGCGCGGACTACGAGCAGTACTTC. The V call is TRBV4-3, the J call TRBJ2-7; perhaps TRBD2 as D (5 bases). The V and J ends lost 3 bases and 3 bases respectively, with 12 bases between them. The CDR3 consists of 14 residues. Germline V gene lookup returns CDR1 LGHNA and CDR2 YSLEER.

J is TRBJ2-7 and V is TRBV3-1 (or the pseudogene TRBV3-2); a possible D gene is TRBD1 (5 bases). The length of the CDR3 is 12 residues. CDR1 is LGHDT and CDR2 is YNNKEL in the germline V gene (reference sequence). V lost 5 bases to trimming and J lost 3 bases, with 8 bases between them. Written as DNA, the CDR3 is TGTGCCAGCAGCGGAGACAGCTACGAGCAGTACTTC. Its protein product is CASSGDSYEQYF.

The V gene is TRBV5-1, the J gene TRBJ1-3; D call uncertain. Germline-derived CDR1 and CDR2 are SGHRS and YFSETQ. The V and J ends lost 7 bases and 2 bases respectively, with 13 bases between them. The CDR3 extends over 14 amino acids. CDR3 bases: TGCGCCAGCGGGTTGCAGGAGGCTGGAAACACCATATATTTT. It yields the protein CASGLQEAGNTIYF.

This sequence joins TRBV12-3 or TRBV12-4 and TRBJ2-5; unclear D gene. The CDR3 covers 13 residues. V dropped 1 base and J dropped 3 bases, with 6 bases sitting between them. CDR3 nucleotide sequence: TGTGCCAGCAGTTTAGGGCTTAAAGAGACCCAGTACTTC. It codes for CASSLGLKETQYF.

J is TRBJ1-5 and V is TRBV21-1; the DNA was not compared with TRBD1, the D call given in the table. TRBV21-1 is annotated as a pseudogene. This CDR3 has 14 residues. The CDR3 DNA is TGTGCCAGCGTCCAGGGTGGGAGCAATCAGCCCCAGCATTTT. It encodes CASVQGGSNQPQHF.

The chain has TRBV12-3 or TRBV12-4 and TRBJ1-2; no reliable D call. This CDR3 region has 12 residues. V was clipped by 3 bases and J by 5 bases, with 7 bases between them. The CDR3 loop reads CASSLRLYGYTF. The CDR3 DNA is TGTGCCAGCAGTTTGCGGCTTTATGGCTACACCTTC.

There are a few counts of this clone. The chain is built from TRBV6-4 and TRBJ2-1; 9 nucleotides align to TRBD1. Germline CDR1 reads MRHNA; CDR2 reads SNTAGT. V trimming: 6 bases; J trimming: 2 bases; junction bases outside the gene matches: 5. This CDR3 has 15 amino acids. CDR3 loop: CASSPDRGTYNEQFF. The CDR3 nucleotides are TGTGCCAGCAGCCCGGACAGGGGAACCTACAATGAGCAGTTCTTC.

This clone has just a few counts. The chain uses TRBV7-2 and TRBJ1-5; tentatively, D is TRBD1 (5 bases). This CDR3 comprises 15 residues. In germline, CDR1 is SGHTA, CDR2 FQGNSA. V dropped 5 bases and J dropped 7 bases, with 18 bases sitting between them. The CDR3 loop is CASSQRGGRRQPQHF. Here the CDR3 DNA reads TGTGCCAGCAGCCAGCGGGGGGGTAGGAGACAGCCCCAGCATTTT.

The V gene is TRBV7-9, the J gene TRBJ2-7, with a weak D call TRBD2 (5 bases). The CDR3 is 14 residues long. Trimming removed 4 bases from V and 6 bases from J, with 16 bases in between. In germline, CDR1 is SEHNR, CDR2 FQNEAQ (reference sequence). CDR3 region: CASSSLALGFEQYF. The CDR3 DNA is TGTGCCAGCAGCTCGCTAGCTTTGGGGTTCGAGCAGTACTTC.

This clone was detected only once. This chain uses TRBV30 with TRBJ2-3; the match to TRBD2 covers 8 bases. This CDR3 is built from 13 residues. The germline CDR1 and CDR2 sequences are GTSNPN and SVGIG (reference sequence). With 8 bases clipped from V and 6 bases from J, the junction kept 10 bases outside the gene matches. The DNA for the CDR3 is TGTGCCCGTCAAAGCGGGGGAAAGGATACGCAGTATTTT. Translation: CARQSGGKDTQYF.

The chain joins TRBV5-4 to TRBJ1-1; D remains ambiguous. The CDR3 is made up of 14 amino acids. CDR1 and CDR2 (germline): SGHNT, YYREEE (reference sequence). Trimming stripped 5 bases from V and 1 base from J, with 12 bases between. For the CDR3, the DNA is TGTGCCAGCAGTCCTGACATTCAGAACACTGAAGCTTTCTTT. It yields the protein CASSPDIQNTEAFF.

The CDR3 region is CASSAGQYTEAFF. In DNA form, the CDR3 reads TGTGCCAGCAGCGCGGGACAGTACACTGAAGCTTTCTTT. V gene TRBV2 combines with J gene TRBJ1-1, with TRBD1 identical over 7 bases. Unmatched junction bases numbered 4, after V lost 6 bases and J lost 3 bases. The CDR3 has 13 residues. Germline V CDR1 and CDR2: SNHLY, FYNNEI.

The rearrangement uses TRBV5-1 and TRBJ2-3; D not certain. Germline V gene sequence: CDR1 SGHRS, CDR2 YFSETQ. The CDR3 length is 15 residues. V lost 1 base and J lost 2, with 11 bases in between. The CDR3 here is CASSLSPGTTDTQYF. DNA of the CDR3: TGCGCCAGCAGCTTGTCGCCAGGAACCACAGATACGCAGTATTTT.

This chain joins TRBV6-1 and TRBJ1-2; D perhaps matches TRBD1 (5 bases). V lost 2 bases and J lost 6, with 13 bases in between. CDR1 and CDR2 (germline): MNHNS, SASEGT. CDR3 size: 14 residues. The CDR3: CASSEPGGRDGYTF. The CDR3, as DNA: TGTGCCAGCAGTGAACCGGGGGGAAGGGATGGCTACACCTTC.

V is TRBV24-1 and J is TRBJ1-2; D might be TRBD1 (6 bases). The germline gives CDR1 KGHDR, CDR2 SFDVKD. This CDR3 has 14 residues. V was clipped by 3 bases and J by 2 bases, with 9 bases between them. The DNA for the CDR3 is TGTGCCACCAGTGATACAGGGAGAAACTATGGCTACACCTTC. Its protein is CATSDTGRNYGYTF.

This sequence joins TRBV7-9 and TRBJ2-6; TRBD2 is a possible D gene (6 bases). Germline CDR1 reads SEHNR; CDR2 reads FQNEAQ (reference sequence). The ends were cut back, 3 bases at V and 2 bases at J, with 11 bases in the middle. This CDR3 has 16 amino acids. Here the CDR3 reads CASSFSWRAGANVLTF. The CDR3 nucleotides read TGTGCCAGCAGCTTTAGCTGGAGGGCTGGGGCCAACGTCCTGACTTTC. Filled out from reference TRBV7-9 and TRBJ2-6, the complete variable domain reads DTGVSQNPRHKITKRGQNVTFRCDPISEHNRLYWYRQTLGQGPEFLTYFQNEAQLEKSRLLSDRFSAERPKGSFSTLEIQRTEQGDSAMYLCASSFSWRAGANVLTFGAGSRLTVL.

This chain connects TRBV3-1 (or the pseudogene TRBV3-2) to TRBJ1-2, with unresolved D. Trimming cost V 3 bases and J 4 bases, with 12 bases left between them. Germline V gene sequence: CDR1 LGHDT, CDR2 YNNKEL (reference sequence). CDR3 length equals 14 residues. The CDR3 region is CASSQGQSPYGYTF. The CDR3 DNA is TGTGCCAGCAGCCAGGGCCAGAGTCCCTATGGCTACACCTTC.

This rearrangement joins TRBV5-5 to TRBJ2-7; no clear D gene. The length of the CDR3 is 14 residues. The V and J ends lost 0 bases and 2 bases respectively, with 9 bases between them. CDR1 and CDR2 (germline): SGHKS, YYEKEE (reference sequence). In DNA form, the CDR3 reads TGTGCCAGCAGCTTGGAGTGGGCAACCTACGAGCAGTACTTC. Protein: CASSLEWATYEQYF.

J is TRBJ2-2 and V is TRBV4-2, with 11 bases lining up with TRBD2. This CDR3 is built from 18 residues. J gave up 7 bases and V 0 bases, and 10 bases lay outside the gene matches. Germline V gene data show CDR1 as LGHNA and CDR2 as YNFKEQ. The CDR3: CASSQETGSGGADGELFF. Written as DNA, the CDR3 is TGTGCCAGCAGCCAAGAAACCGGTAGCGGGGGGGCGGACGGGGAGCTGTTTTTT.

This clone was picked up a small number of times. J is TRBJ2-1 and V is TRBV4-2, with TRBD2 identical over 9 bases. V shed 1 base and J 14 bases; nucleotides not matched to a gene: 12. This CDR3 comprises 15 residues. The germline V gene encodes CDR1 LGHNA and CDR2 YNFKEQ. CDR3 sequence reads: CASSQVQRGDMGEFF. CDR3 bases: TGTGCCAGCAGCCAAGTCCAGCGGGGGGATATGGGGGAGTTCTTC.

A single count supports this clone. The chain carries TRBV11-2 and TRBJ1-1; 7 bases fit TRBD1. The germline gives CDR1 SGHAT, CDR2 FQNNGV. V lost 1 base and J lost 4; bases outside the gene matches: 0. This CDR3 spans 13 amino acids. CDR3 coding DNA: TGTGCCAGCAGCTTAGGGACAGGCACTGAAGCTTTCTTT. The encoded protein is CASSLGTGTEAFF.

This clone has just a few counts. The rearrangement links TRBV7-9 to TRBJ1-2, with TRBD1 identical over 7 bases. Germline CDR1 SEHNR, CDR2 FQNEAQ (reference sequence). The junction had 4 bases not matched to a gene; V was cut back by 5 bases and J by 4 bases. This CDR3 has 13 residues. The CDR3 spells CASSQDRIYGYTF. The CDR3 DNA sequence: TGTGCCAGCAGCCAGGACAGGATCTATGGCTACACCTTC.

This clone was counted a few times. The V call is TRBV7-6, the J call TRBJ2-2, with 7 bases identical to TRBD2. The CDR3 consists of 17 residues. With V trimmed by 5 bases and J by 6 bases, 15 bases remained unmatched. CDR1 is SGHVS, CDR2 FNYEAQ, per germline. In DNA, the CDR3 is TGTGCCAGCAGCCAAGTGGCACGGGGGGTCACAGCCGGGGAGCTGTTTTTT. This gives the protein CASSQVARGVTAGELFF.